This T cell receptor (beta chain) was retrieved from a study of cytotoxic CD8 clonotypes in ibrutinib-treated CLL. General study results and limits: Ibrutinib response saw clonality rise, and progression saw it return toward baseline.

CDR3 length: 13 residues. V was trimmed by 2 bases and J by 5 bases, leaving 7 bases between them. Germline CDR1 reads SGDLS; CDR2 reads YYNGEE. Notes on this clone: Its target is not known.

Measured with immunoSEQ multiplex PCR; TCRdb has only the in-frame clones, and not every one. Among more than 30,000 clones listed, roughly three quarters were seen once. Sample: PBMCs, taken before ibrutinib treatment. The V gene is TRBV9, the J gene TRBJ2-2; D tentatively fits TRBD1 or TRBD2 (5 bases each). This TCR was sampled from a human donor with chronic lymphocytic leukemia. The CDR3 nucleotides are TGTGCCAGCAGCGTTTGGGGGACCGGGGAGCTGTTTTTT. This encodes CASSVWGTGELFF.